This T cell receptor beta chain was captured in a study of blood T cell repertoires in COVID-19. Background on the study: Samples representing acute and convalescent COVID-19 were sourced from the United States, Italy and Spain.

The CDR3 consists of 16 residues. Germline assignment: CDR1 SGHVS and CDR2 FQNEAQ. Unmatched junction bases numbered 6, after V lost 4 bases and J lost 1 base. As handled by the study authors: Amplification of reference gene primers provided the estimated nucleated cell counts. Assay used: immunoSEQ multiplex PCR; TCRdb lists only in-frame clones, some missing. Clone size and V and J calls were adopted from that table, with D and trimming inferred from the DNA. The sample lists a few hundred thousand clones, 80% to 85% seen once, with 3.4% in the top ten. The source is a woman younger than 30 with acute or convalescent COVID-19. The chain links TRBV7-8 to TRBJ1-2; 10 positions match TRBD1. Sequencing was done on a sample of peripheral blood. The CDR3 loop reads CASSSGTGVFNYGYTF. The CDR3, as DNA: TGTGCCAGCAGCTCCGGGACAGGGGTTTTTAACTATGGCTACACCTTC.